This passage covers 29 T cell receptor beta chains from one sample sequenced in a study of CD8+CD57+ T cells in acquired aplastic anemia. TCR beta VDJ and CDR3 were profiled, and genomic DNA was the template. In TCRdb, the reads were re-called with MiXCR into one record per CDR3 protein. The profile shows about 70,000 distinct CDR3 sequences, 50% to 55% of them singletons. Sequenced material: sorted CD4+, CD8+, or CD8+CD57+ T cells (not recorded which) from PBMCs. Receptors were obtained from a human donor in good health, serving as a control.

The genes are TRBV5-1 and TRBJ2-7, with 11 bases fitting TRBD2. V was pared by 10 bases and J by 0 bases, with 6 bases of the junction left unmatched. CDR1 and CDR2 (germline): SGHRS, YFSETQ. This CDR3 contains 14 residues. The CDR3 DNA reads TGCGCCGGTAGCCTAGCGGGGGGCTCCTACGAGCAGTACTTC. Translation: CAGSLAGGSYEQYF.

This clonotype came up many times. The chain recombines TRBV4-1 with TRBJ1-1; D gene ambiguous. V dropped 8 bases and J dropped 2 bases, with 6 bases sitting between them. The CDR3 is 11 amino acids. CDR1 is MGHRA and CDR2 is YSYEKL in the germline V gene. The CDR3 DNA follows: TGCGCCAGCGGGCCAAACACTGAAGCTTTCTTT. It is translated as CASGPNTEAFF.

V gene TRBV25-1 combines with J gene TRBJ2-7; the match to TRBD1 covers 10 bases. Germline-derived CDR1 and CDR2 are MGHDK and SYGVNS. The CDR3 consists of 15 residues. Trimming cost V 4 bases and J 1 base; bases outside gene matches: 4. CDR3: CASSGGTGASYEQYF. For the CDR3, the DNA is TGTGCCAGCAGTGGAGGGACAGGGGCATCCTACGAGCAGTACTTC.

This chain uses TRBV11-2 with TRBJ2-3; TRBD2 agrees at 9 bases. Trimming removed 7 bases from V and 1 base from J; junction bases left unmatched: 6. The CDR3 sequence is 15 residues long. Germline V gene lookup returns CDR1 SGHAT and CDR2 FQNNGV. The CDR3 DNA follows: TGTGCCAGCAAGGTGGCTAGCGGGGGCACAGATACGCAGTATTTT. Amino acids: CASKVASGGTDTQYF.

Concerning this clonotype itself: A much more abundant neighbour one base away suggests this may be a read error. The gene calls are TRBV5-4 and TRBJ2-7; unclear D gene. V lost 4 bases, J lost 2 bases, and 10 bases lay in between. The CDR3 loop spans 13 amino acids. CDR1 is SGHNT and CDR2 is YYREEE in the germline V gene (reference sequence). CDR3 protein: CASSAKPPYEQYF. DNA for the CDR3: TGTGCCAGCAGCGCAAAACCCCCCTACGAGCAGTACTTC.

The rearrangement uses TRBV24-1 and TRBJ2-5; D is unclear. V gave up 0 bases and J gave up 5 bases, with 12 bases separating them. The germline V gene encodes CDR1 KGHDR and CDR2 SFDVKD. The CDR3 totals 15 residues. The CDR3 reads CATSDLDMDRETQYF. The DNA for the CDR3 is TGTGCCACCAGTGATTTGGACATGGATAGGGAGACCCAGTACTTC.

The rearrangement uses TRBV30 and TRBJ2-2; D is unresolved. V lost 2 bases and J lost 3, with 7 bases in between. CDR3 length equals 13 residues. Germline CDR1 and CDR2: GTSNPN and SVGIG (reference sequence). CDR3 sequence reads: CAWSKSYTGELFF. Written as DNA, the CDR3 is TGTGCCTGGAGTAAAAGCTACACCGGGGAGCTGTTTTTT.

A single count supports this clonotype. The chain links TRBV10-3 to TRBJ2-7; 13 positions agree with TRBD2. V was pared by 2 bases and J by 7 bases, with 5 bases of the junction left unmatched. Per the germline V gene, CDR1 is ENHRY and CDR2 is SYGVKD. The CDR3 sequence is 15 residues long. CDR3 amino acids: CAISEGLAGAIEQYF. Here the CDR3 DNA reads TGTGCCATCAGTGAGGGACTAGCGGGGGCTATAGAGCAGTACTTC.

This chain links TRBV11-1 with TRBJ2-7, with TRBD2 identical over 14 bases. The germline V gene encodes CDR1 SGHAT and CDR2 FQDESV (reference sequence). V lost 0 bases and J lost 4; bases outside the gene matches: 5. The CDR3 spans 17 residues. The CDR3 DNA sequence: TGTGCCAGCAGCTTAGCGGGACTAGCGGGAGATGGATACGAGCAGTACTTC. Translated: CASSLAGLAGDGYEQYF.

This clonotype was counted only a few times. V usage is TRBV5-1 and J usage is TRBJ1-6, with 7 positions matching TRBD1. This CDR3 is 14 amino acids long. Unmatched junction bases numbered 2, after V lost 1 base and J lost 7 bases. Per the germline V gene, CDR1 is SGHRS and CDR2 is YFSETQ. CDR3 amino acids: CASSLQQGNSPLHF. The DNA of the CDR3 is TGCGCCAGCAGCTTGCAACAGGGGAATTCACCCCTCCACTTT.

This chain joins TRBV7-9 and TRBJ2-3; 7 nucleotides match TRBD2. Germline assignment: CDR1 SEHNR and CDR2 FQNEAQ (reference sequence). The CDR3 totals 14 residues. V trimming: 4 bases; J trimming: 3 bases; junction bases outside the gene matches: 4. CDR3 nucleotides: TGTGCCAGCAGCTCGTTACTAGCGACAGATACGCAGTATTTT. Translating gives CASSSLLATDTQYF. The entire variable domain, with the rest obtained from reference TRBV7-9 and TRBJ2-3, is as follows: DTGVSQNPRHKITKRGQNVTFRCDPISEHNRLYWYRQTLGQGPEFLTYFQNEAQLEKSRLLSDRFSAERPKGSFSTLEIQRTEQGDSAMYLCASSSLLATDTQYFGPGTRLTVL.

The J gene is TRBJ1-2, the V gene TRBV6-1, with unresolved D. This CDR3 has 14 residues. V lost 6 bases and J 3 bases, leaving 14 bases between the germline ends. The germline CDR1 and CDR2 sequences are MNHNS and SASEGT. The CDR3 sequence: CASSPPDFYYGYTF. CDR3 nucleotides: TGTGCCAGCAGCCCACCAGACTTTTACTATGGCTACACCTTC.

This clonotype has ten or more counts. The chain joins TRBV30 to TRBJ1-5, with D possibly being TRBD1 (5 bases). Trimming pared 2 bases from V and 7 bases from J, leaving 6 bases between. The CDR3 contains 11 residues. The germline gives CDR1 GTSNPN, CDR2 SVGIG (reference sequence). CDR3: CAWSQGQPQHF. CDR3 nucleotide sequence: TGTGCCTGGAGTCAGGGACAGCCCCAGCATTTT.

As for this clonotype: Lacking the conserved final phenylalanine or tryptophan, this CDR3 likely reflects a read error. V usage is TRBV9 and J usage is TRBJ1-1; D is ambiguous. The CDR3 covers 15 residues. The germline V gene has CDR1 SGDLS and CDR2 YYNGEE. The V and J ends lost 4 bases and 0 bases respectively, with 13 bases between them. In DNA, the CDR3 is TGTGCCAGCAGCCCTGGACGGGGAATGAACACTGAAGCTTTCCTT. As protein: CASSPGRGMNTEAFL.

The chain recombines TRBV7-9 with TRBJ2-7, with a possible D match to TRBD1 (6 bases). CDR1 and CDR2 (germline): SEHNR, FQNEAQ (reference sequence). CDR3 size: 14 residues. Trimming pared 1 base from V and 2 bases from J, leaving 9 bases between. This chain's CDR3 is CASSLGGGAYEQYF. DNA for the CDR3: TGTGCCAGCAGCTTAGGAGGGGGAGCCTACGAGCAGTACTTC.

The chain employs TRBV7-9 and TRBJ1-6; D is undetermined. Between the trimmed V and J ends, which lost 7 bases and 1 base, there was a span of 11 bases. The germline gives CDR1 SEHNR, CDR2 FQNEAQ (reference sequence). The CDR3 has 15 residues. CDR3 loop: CASTIGGSYNSPLHF. The CDR3 region has the DNA TGTGCCAGCACCATTGGAGGGTCCTATAATTCACCCCTCCACTTT.

This clonotype was observed at least ten times. J is TRBJ2-2 and V is TRBV12-3 or TRBV12-4; 7 bases map to TRBD1. The CDR3 totals 13 residues. V dropped 8 bases and J dropped 4; count of bases not matched to a gene: 4. CDR3 protein: CASVAGGTGELFF. The CDR3, as DNA: TGTGCCAGCGTGGCAGGGGGCACCGGGGAGCTGTTTTTT.

This chain connects TRBV19 to TRBJ2-1; 10 nucleotides line up with TRBD2. Germline-derived CDR1 and CDR2 are LNHDA and SQIVND (reference sequence). CDR3 size: 12 residues. The V gene end was trimmed by 6 bases and the J gene end by 10 bases; junction bases not matched to a gene: 3. CDR3 DNA: TGTGCCAGTAGGGTACTAGCGGGGGAGCAGTTCTTC. The encoded protein is CASRVLAGEQFF.

The chain carries TRBV19 and TRBJ1-5; D not resolved. Germline V gives CDR1 LNHDA, CDR2 SQIVND (reference sequence). The V and J ends lost 1 base and 0 bases respectively, with 16 bases between them. The CDR3 runs 18 residues. For the CDR3, the DNA is TGTGCCAGTAGTATAGTTGGGCCCAGTACCATTAGCAATCAGCCCCAGCATTTT. It specifies CASSIVGPSTISNQPQHF. The variable domain in full, with the rest retrieved from reference TRBV19 and TRBJ1-5, is DGGITQSPKYLFRKEGQNVTLSCEQNLNHDAMYWYRQDPGQGLRLIYYSQIVNDFQKGDIAEGYSVSREKKESFPLTVTSAQKNPTAFYLCASSIVGPSTISNQPQHFGDGTRLSIL.

This chain connects TRBV19 to TRBJ2-7; TRBD2 is a possible D gene (5 bases). This CDR3 is built from 13 residues. Germline-derived CDR1 and CDR2 are LNHDA and SQIVND (reference sequence). Trimming cost V 3 bases and J 2 bases, with 8 bases left between them. The CDR3 coding sequence is TGTGCCAGTAGTATCGGACTGACCTACGAGCAGTACTTC. Protein product: CASSIGLTYEQYF.

This clonotype qualifies as medium-sized (0.01 to 0.1%). The chain employs TRBV29-1 and TRBJ2-7; 7 positions agree with TRBD1. In germline, CDR1 is SQVTM, CDR2 ANQGSEA. The ends lost 3 bases at V and 1 base at J; junction bases unmatched: 12. The CDR3 loop spans 16 amino acids. This CDR3 reads CSVEIGGLRGSYEQYF. CDR3 in DNA: TGCAGCGTTGAGATAGGGGGCTTGAGGGGTTCCTACGAGCAGTACTTC.

This clonotype was picked up many times. V usage is TRBV2 and J usage is TRBJ1-2; TRBD1 is a possible D gene (5 bases). Germline V CDR1 and CDR2: SNHLY, FYNNEI. CDR3 length: 17 amino acids. The ends were cut back, 7 bases at V and 3 bases at J, with 24 bases in the middle. CDR3 sequence reads: CASKQYRTQGGDYGYTF. The CDR3 nucleotides read TGTGCCAGCAAACAGTACCGGACTCAGGGAGGGGACTATGGCTACACCTTC.

The V gene is TRBV7-9, the J gene TRBJ2-7, with D possibly being TRBD2 (5 bases). Trimming cost V 7 bases and J 2 bases, with 15 bases left between them. The CDR3 has 14 residues. Germline V gene sequence: CDR1 SEHNR, CDR2 FQNEAQ (reference sequence). CDR3 protein: CASKGGRSAYEQYF. DNA of the CDR3: TGTGCCAGCAAAGGCGGGCGTTCGGCCTACGAGCAGTACTTC.

The rearrangement links TRBV19 to TRBJ1-1, with TRBD1 matching over 7 bases. The CDR3 consists of 15 residues. The J segment lost 9 bases and the V segment lost 8 bases, leaving 18 bases of the junction unmatched. Germline loops: CDR1 LNHDA, CDR2 SQIVND (reference sequence). The CDR3 coding sequence is TGTGCCAGTTACCCCGAAGGGGGCGGTCGGACTAAAGCTTTCTTT. This translates into CASYPEGGGRTKAFF. Supplemented by reference TRBV19 and TRBJ1-1, the full variable domain reads DGGITQSPKYLFRKEGQNVTLSCEQNLNHDAMYWYRQDPGQGLRLIYYSQIVNDFQKGDIAEGYSVSREKKESFPLTVTSAQKNPTAFYLCASYPEGGGRTKAFFGQGTRLTVV.

The chain links TRBV11-1 to TRBJ2-1; 7 bases fit TRBD2. The germline CDR1 and CDR2 sequences are SGHAT and FQDESV (reference sequence). This CDR3 region has 15 residues. J lost 7 bases, V lost 1 base, and 7 bases had no gene match. CDR3 amino acids: CASSLVPSGVNEQFF. In DNA, the CDR3 is TGTGCCAGCAGCTTAGTACCTAGCGGAGTGAATGAGCAGTTCTTC.

This clonotype is a singleton in its sample. In DNA, the CDR3 is TGCGCCAGCAGCTTGTCTACAGCCTACACAGATACGCAGTATTTT. Translation gives CASSLSTAYTDTQYF. The chain carries TRBV5-1 and TRBJ2-3, with D unresolved. Germline lookup yields CDR1 SGHRS and CDR2 YFSETQ. This CDR3 has 15 residues. V was shortened by 1 base and J by 2 bases, with 11 bases between the two germline ends.

The chain has TRBV29-1 and TRBJ1-2, with 9 bases fitting TRBD1. The V segment lost 4 bases and the J segment 7 bases; nucleotides outside the gene matches: 1. The CDR3 is 11 residues long. CDR1 and CDR2 (germline): SQVTM, ANQGSEA. The CDR3 reads CSVGTGAGYTF. CDR3 coding DNA: TGCAGCGTTGGGACAGGGGCTGGCTACACCTTC.

The chain links TRBV19 to TRBJ1-6; 9 bases fit TRBD1. Germline values: CDR1 LNHDA, CDR2 SQIVND (reference sequence). V gave up 5 bases and J gave up 14 bases; unmatched junction bases: 13. The CDR3 runs to 15 residues. In DNA form, the CDR3 reads TGTGCCAGTAGTGTTTGGACAGGGGATAATTCGTCCCTCCACTTT. Its translation: CASSVWTGDNSSLHF. Full variable domain (missing parts from reference TRBV19 and TRBJ1-6): DGGITQSPKYLFRKEGQNVTLSCEQNLNHDAMYWYRQDPGQGLRLIYYSQIVNDFQKGDIAEGYSVSREKKESFPLTVTSAQKNPTAFYLCASSVWTGDNSSLHFGNGTRLTVT.

The table lists this clonotype with many counts. The chain recombines TRBV4-1 with TRBJ2-1; TRBD2 matches at 12 bases. Germline trimming cut 4 bases from V and 4 bases from J; bases unmatched to any gene: 5. The length of the CDR3 is 16 residues. CDR1 and CDR2 from the germline V gene are MGHRA and YSYEKL. The CDR3 DNA is TGCGCCAGCAGCCGGTCCCTAGCGGGGGGGTACAATGAGCAGTTCTTC. Translation gives CASSRSLAGGYNEQFF.